The TCR beta chain under discussion was sequenced for a study of response to subunit inactivated influenza vaccine. TCRdb passed the RT-PCR reads through MiXCR, listing each CDR3 protein once. This sample has about 800,000 distinct CDR3 sequences, with 21% found just once. The CDR3 is 12 residues long. With 5 bases clipped from V and 11 bases from J, the junction kept 9 bases outside the gene matches. This chain joins TRBV12-3 or TRBV12-4 and TRBJ2-7; TRBD2 matches at 7 bases. Material: PBMCs from blood, obtained roughly 5 days after vaccination. This sequence originates from a man aged 50 to 60 who received an inactivated influenza vaccine. CDR3 protein: CASSGGGRTKYF. DNA for the CDR3: TGTGCCAGCAGTGGCGGGGGACGGACCAAGTACTTC.